Following are 27 T cell receptor beta chains from one sample sequenced in a study of cytomegalovirus exposure and HLA in healthy donors. It was with 60 Vbeta and 13 Jbeta primers that the PCR ran. TCRdb keeps only in-frame clones here, not all; method: immunoSEQ multiplex PCR. The data contain roughly 80,000 clones, roughly 70% of them seen just once; the ten biggest clones take up just under 5%. The sequenced sample consisted of PBMCs. Source of these receptors: a man in his 60s in good health and CMV-seropositive.

This chain links TRBV18 with TRBJ1-2, with 8 bases lining up with TRBD1. V trimming: 1 base; J trimming: 3 bases; junction bases outside the gene matches: 7. Germline-derived CDR1 and CDR2 are KGHSH and LQKENI. CDR3 length: 16 residues. The DNA of the CDR3 is TGTGCCAGCTCACCACAAAGAGGACAGGGTGACTATGGCTACACCTTC. This codes for CASSPQRGQGDYGYTF.

The J gene is TRBJ2-6, the V gene TRBV4-3, with 7 positions matching TRBD1. In germline, CDR1 is LGHNA, CDR2 YSLEER. The junction had 8 bases not matched to a gene; V was cut back by 0 bases and J by 0 bases. The CDR3 has 19 residues. The CDR3 nucleotides read TGCGCCAGCAGCCAAGAACCGGGACAGCGATACTCTGGGGCCAACGTCCTGACTTTC. It is translated as CASSQEPGQRYSGANVLTF.

Only a few counts were recorded for this clone. The gene calls are TRBV7-6 and TRBJ2-1, with 7 positions matching TRBD2. From germline, CDR1 is SGHVS and CDR2 FNYEAQ. The CDR3 loop spans 13 amino acids. J gave up 16 bases and V 4 bases, and 13 bases lay outside the gene matches. Here the CDR3 DNA reads TGTGCCAGCAGCTCCTACCGGACTAGGAAAAAATTCTTC. Protein product: CASSSYRTRKKFF.

The genes are TRBV18 and TRBJ2-2, with D possibly being TRBD1 (5 bases). Between the trimmed V and J ends, which lost 6 bases and 5 bases, there was a span of 16 bases. The CDR3 runs to 15 residues. The germline gives CDR1 KGHSH, CDR2 LQKENI. The CDR3 sequence is CASSPGRQMTGELFF. The DNA for the CDR3 is TGTGCCAGCTCTCCTGGAAGACAGATGACCGGGGAGCTGTTTTTT.

The chain employs TRBV6-5 and TRBJ2-1, with D maybe TRBD1 (5 bases). V was cut by 2 bases and J by 1 base, with 9 bases left in between. Germline V gene sequence: CDR1 MNHEY, CDR2 SVGAGI. The CDR3 length is 15 residues. CDR3 nucleotides: TGTGCCAGCAGTTACGTAGGGGAATCCTACAATGAGCAGTTCTTC. Protein sequence: CASSYVGESYNEQFF.

The table lists this clone with a count of one. This chain uses TRBV10-3 with TRBJ2-7; 9 nucleotides match TRBD2. CDR1 is ENHRY, CDR2 SYGVKD, per germline. The CDR3 runs to 17 residues. Unmatched junction bases numbered 13, after V lost 6 bases and J lost 1 base. The CDR3 loop is CAIRIGLSGGSSYEQYF. CDR3 nucleotides: TGTGCCATCAGGATAGGACTAAGCGGGGGGTCGTCCTACGAGCAGTACTTC.

This clone was found a few times. The chain is built from TRBV14 and TRBJ2-3, with a weak D call TRBD2 (6 bases). Germline CDR1 SGHDN, CDR2 FVKESK. The CDR3 runs to 15 residues. Trimming left V 4 bases short and J 0 bases short, with 11 bases between. The DNA for the CDR3 is TGTGCCAGCAGCCGTCAACTAGCAAGCACAGATACGCAGTATTTT. As protein: CASSRQLASTDTQYF. The whole variable domain, filled in from reference TRBV14 and TRBJ2-3, reads EAGVTQFPSHSVIEKGQTVTLRCDPISGHDNLYWYRRVMGKEIKFLLHFVKESKQDESGMPNNRFLAERTGGTYSTLKVQPAELEDSGVYFCASSRQLASTDTQYFGPGTRLTVL.

The sample holds one count of this clone. The V call is TRBV6-5, the J call TRBJ1-3; no firm D call. Trimming removed 10 bases from V and 3 bases from J, with 7 bases in between. The V gene's germline CDR1 is MNHEY and CDR2 SVGAGI. The CDR3 covers 11 residues. CDR3 in DNA: TGTGCCACAACGGGTGGAAACACCATATATTTT. It yields the protein CATTGGNTIYF.

This clone was recorded a few times. The J gene is TRBJ2-3, the V gene TRBV5-1, with D possibly being TRBD2 (5 bases). Per germline, CDR1 SGHRS and CDR2 YFSETQ. The V gene lost 0 bases and the J gene lost 5 bases, with 7 bases spanning the gap. The CDR3 runs 13 residues. In nucleotides, the CDR3 is TGCGCCAGCAGCTTGGCCGGGGAAGATACGCAGTATTTT. Translating it yields CASSLAGEDTQYF.

The chain combines TRBV5-8 with TRBJ1-2; TRBD1 agrees at 11 bases. Per the germline V gene, CDR1 is SGHTS and CDR2 is YDEGEE. The V segment lost 4 bases and the J segment 4 bases; nucleotides outside the gene matches: 6. This CDR3 is 15 amino acids long. The CDR3 protein is CASSPGTGGVYGYTF. The CDR3 DNA reads as TGTGCCAGCAGCCCCGGGACAGGGGGTGTCTATGGCTACACCTTC.

A word on this clone: One end of the junction is discordant with germline, which a read error may explain. The chain combines TRBV7-9 with TRBJ2-7, with D uncertain. The CDR3 extends over 12 amino acids. Germline assignment: CDR1 SEHNR and CDR2 FQNEAQ (reference sequence). In nucleotides, the CDR3 is TGTTCCAGCAGCTCAGACTCCTACGAGCAGTACTTC. It yields the protein CSSSSDSYEQYF.

The V and J genes are TRBV7-2 and TRBJ2-1, with 7 bases aligning to TRBD2. V dropped 5 bases and J dropped 8; count of bases not matched to a gene: 12. The CDR3 has 15 residues. CDR1 and CDR2 from the germline V gene are SGHTA and FQGNSA. The DNA of the CDR3 is TGTGCCAGCAGCCTGGGGAGCGGGGCCTGGGATGAGCAGTTCTTC. It yields the protein CASSLGSGAWDEQFF.

Points on this clone: A far larger clone is one nucleotide away, so this likely arose from a read error. Other nucleotide sequences in the sample specify the same CDR3. The rearrangement joins TRBV4-3 to TRBJ1-6; D is ambiguous. The germline gives CDR1 LGHNA, CDR2 YSLEER. The CDR3 sequence is 14 residues long. The CDR3 spells CSSSQDISLSPLHF. The CDR3 coding sequence is TGCTCCAGCAGCCAAGATATTTCACTATCACCCCTCCACTTT.

This clone appeared a few times. This chain links TRBV7-9 with TRBJ2-2; 7 positions agree with TRBD2. This CDR3 spans 15 amino acids. The V and J ends lost 5 bases and 6 bases, in that order; junction bases with no gene match: 9. Germline V lookup: CDR1 SEHNR, CDR2 FQNEAQ (reference sequence). The CDR3 region is CASSLLAISAGELFF. CDR3 DNA: TGTGCCAGCAGCCTACTAGCGATTTCCGCCGGGGAGCTGTTTTTT.

The chain uses TRBV2 and TRBJ1-4; TRBD1 aligns across 7 bases. The ends lost 2 bases at V and 6 bases at J; junction bases unmatched: 6. Germline lookup yields CDR1 SNHLY and CDR2 FYNNEI. The CDR3 sequence is 15 residues long. This chain's CDR3 is CASSERTGADEKLFF. CDR3 coding DNA: TGTGCCAGCAGTGAAAGAACAGGGGCCGATGAAAAACTGTTTTTT.

The V call is TRBV18, the J call TRBJ1-1; D possibly corresponds to TRBD1 (5 bases). Germline V gives CDR1 KGHSH, CDR2 LQKENI. CDR3 length: 13 residues. Deletions cut 6 bases from V and 1 base from J, with 9 bases between. CDR3 bases: TGTGCCAGCTCCCACGGGGGGAACACTGAAGCTTTCTTT. Translated, it gives CASSHGGNTEAFF. Filled out from reference TRBV18 and TRBJ1-1, the complete variable domain reads NAGVMQNPRHLVRRRGQEARLRCSPMKGHSHVYWYRQLPEEGLKFMVYLQKENIIDESGMPKERFSAEFPKEGPSILRIQQVVRGDSAAYFCASSHGGNTEAFFGQGTRLTVV.

The gene calls are TRBV12-2 and TRBJ1-2. TRBV12-2 is termed a pseudogene. The CDR3 totals 18 residues. CDR3: CASRPNTQRRIGGYGYTF. The CDR3, as DNA: TGTGCAAGTCGCCCGAACACTCAACGACGTATTGGAGGCTATGGCTACACCTTC.

This clone showed up just a few times. The gene calls are TRBV6-6 and TRBJ1-3; D uncertain. The V gene lost 6 bases and the J gene lost 4 bases, with 10 bases spanning the gap. The CDR3 spans 13 residues. Germline assignment: CDR1 MNHNY and CDR2 SVGAGI (reference sequence). CDR3 amino acids: CASRSENGNTIYF. In DNA, the CDR3 is TGTGCCAGCAGATCAGAAAACGGAAACACCATATATTTT.

The chain uses TRBV6-5 and TRBJ1-1; weak D call: TRBD1 (5 bases). Trimming cost V 4 bases and J 5 bases, with 14 bases left between them. CDR1 and CDR2 (germline): MNHEY, SVGAGI. The CDR3 runs 14 residues. CDR3 DNA: TGTGCCAGCAGTTCGGACACAGTTGGTACTGAAGCTTTCTTT. Translated: CASSSDTVGTEAFF.

The rearrangement uses TRBV6-5 and TRBJ2-1, with 11 bases fitting TRBD1. V lost 0 bases and J lost 7; bases outside the gene matches: 5. CDR3 size: 16 residues. Germline values: CDR1 MNHEY, CDR2 SVGAGI. This CDR3 is CASSYSFGTGGNEQFF. The CDR3 DNA follows: TGTGCCAGCAGTTACTCGTTCGGGACAGGGGGGAATGAGCAGTTCTTC.

This sequence joins TRBV5-1 and TRBJ2-1; 14 nucleotides line up with TRBD2. The CDR3 is made up of 20 amino acids. Germline loops: CDR1 SGHRS, CDR2 YFSETQ. J lost 1 base, V lost 0 bases, and 9 bases had no gene match. CDR3 bases: TGCGCCAGCAGCTTGGGGACTAGCGGGGGGTCCTCACGATCCTACAATGAGCAGTTCTTC. This sequence encodes CASSLGTSGGSSRSYNEQFF. The full variable domain, in which reference TRBV5-1 and TRBJ2-1 provide the parts outside the CDR3, is KAGVTQTPRYLIKTRGQQVTLSCSPISGHRSVSWYQQTPGQGLQFLFEYFSETQRNKGNFPGRFSGRQFSNSRSEMNVSTLELGDSALYLCASSLGTSGGSSRSYNEQFFGPGTRLTVL.

The chain employs TRBV4-1 and TRBJ2-7, with 13 bases matching TRBD2. This CDR3 has 19 residues. Germline values: CDR1 MGHRA, CDR2 YSYEKL. V lost 3 bases to trimming and J lost 0 bases; unmatched junction nucleotides: 11. The CDR3 sequence: CASSHGGTSGIPTSYEQYF. The CDR3 DNA reads TGCGCCAGCAGCCACGGCGGGACTAGCGGGATTCCCACCTCCTACGAGCAGTACTTC.

This clone was detected a few times. The chain has TRBV6-6 and TRBJ2-7; TRBD2 matches at 9 bases. This CDR3 has 15 residues. The germline gives CDR1 MNHNY, CDR2 SVGAGI (reference sequence). V was pared by 4 bases and J by 2 bases, with 6 bases of the junction left unmatched. CDR3 nucleotide sequence: TGTGCCAGCAGTTCGAGGACTAGCGAGGCCTACGAGCAGTACTTC. Protein: CASSSRTSEAYEQYF.

The CDR3 DNA sequence: TGTGCCAGTAGTATTGGGAGGGTAAGAATCTATCAGCCCCAGCATTTT. Translated, it gives CASSIGRVRIYQPQHF. The gene calls are TRBV19 and TRBJ1-5; no firm D call. This CDR3 comprises 16 residues. The V gene lost 3 bases and the J gene lost 5 bases, with 17 bases spanning the gap. Germline V gene data show CDR1 as LNHDA and CDR2 as SQIVND (reference sequence).

The CDR3, as DNA: TGTGCCAGCAGCTTGGACTTCCCCAGGGAGCAGTTCTTC. Protein sequence: CASSLDFPREQFF. The J gene is TRBJ2-1, the V gene TRBV7-9, with D maybe TRBD2 (5 bases). Trimming removed 3 bases at V and 10 bases at J, with 13 bases between. Per germline, CDR1 SEHNR and CDR2 FQNEAQ (reference sequence). The CDR3 totals 13 residues. Combining the CDR3 with reference TRBV7-9 and TRBJ2-1 gives the whole variable domain DTGVSQNPRHKITKRGQNVTFRCDPISEHNRLYWYRQTLGQGPEFLTYFQNEAQLEKSRLLSDRFSAERPKGSFSTLEIQRTEQGDSAMYLCASSLDFPREQFFGPGTRLTVL.

The chain has TRBV19 and TRBJ2-5, with D maybe TRBD2 (6 bases). V dropped 6 bases and J dropped 3 bases, with 17 bases sitting between them. The CDR3 consists of 15 residues. Germline V lookup: CDR1 LNHDA, CDR2 SQIVND (reference sequence). The CDR3 reads CASSDGGTSEETQYF. DNA for the CDR3: TGTGCCAGTAGCGATGGGGGGACTTCTGAAGAGACCCAGTACTTC.

This chain connects TRBV18 to TRBJ1-1; weak D call: TRBD1 (6 bases). From germline, CDR1 is KGHSH and CDR2 LQKENI. Trimming took 5 bases from V and 0 from J, leaving 19 bases between them. This CDR3 comprises 17 residues. CDR3 sequence: CASSTNRQGWMNTEAFF. The CDR3 DNA reads TGTGCCAGCTCAACAAACCGCCAGGGGTGGATGAACACTGAAGCTTTCTTT.